Sequencing of this T cell receptor (beta chain) was carried out in a study of blood T cell repertoires in COVID-19. At the level of the study: The origin of the acute and convalescent COVID-19 samples was the United States, Italy and Spain. T cells, B-cell-depleted T cells, or PBMCs provided the cDNA or gDNA that served as material.

The protocol was immunoSEQ multiplex PCR, while the TCRdb copy is restricted to in-frame clones and leaves out a portion. Of fewer than 300,000 clones listed, over 70% are singletons. This clone has only a few counts. The specimen sequenced was peripheral blood. This sequence was found in a woman aged 80 or over with acute or convalescent COVID-19.

The CDR3 reads CASTLRNEQFF. CDR3 bases: TGTGCCAGCACTCTGAGGAATGAGCAGTTCTTC. The chain joins TRBV6-5 to TRBJ2-1; D is unresolved. V shed 7 bases and J shed 7 bases, with 8 bases lying between them. This CDR3 comprises 11 residues. The germline CDR1 and CDR2 sequences are MNHEY and SVGAGI.